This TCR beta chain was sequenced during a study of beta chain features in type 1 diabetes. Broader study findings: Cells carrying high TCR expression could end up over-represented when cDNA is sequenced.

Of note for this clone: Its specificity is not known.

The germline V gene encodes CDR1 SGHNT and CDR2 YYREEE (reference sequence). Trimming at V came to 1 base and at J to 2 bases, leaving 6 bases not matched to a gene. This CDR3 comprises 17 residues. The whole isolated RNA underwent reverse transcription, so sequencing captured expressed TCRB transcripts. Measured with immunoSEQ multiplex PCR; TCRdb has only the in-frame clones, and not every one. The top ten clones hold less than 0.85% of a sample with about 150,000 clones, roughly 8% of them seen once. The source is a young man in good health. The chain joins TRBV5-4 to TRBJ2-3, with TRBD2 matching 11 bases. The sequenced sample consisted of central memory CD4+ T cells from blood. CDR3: CASSLIAGGLHTDTQYF. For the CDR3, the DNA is TGTGCCAGCAGCTTGATAGCGGGGGGGCTTCACACAGATACGCAGTATTTT. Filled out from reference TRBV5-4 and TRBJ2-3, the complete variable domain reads ETGVTQSPTHLIKTRGQQVTLRCSSQSGHNTVSWYQQALGQGPQFIFQYYREEENGRGNFPPRFSGLQFPNYSSELNVNALELDDSALYLCASSLIAGGLHTDTQYFGPGTRLTVL.